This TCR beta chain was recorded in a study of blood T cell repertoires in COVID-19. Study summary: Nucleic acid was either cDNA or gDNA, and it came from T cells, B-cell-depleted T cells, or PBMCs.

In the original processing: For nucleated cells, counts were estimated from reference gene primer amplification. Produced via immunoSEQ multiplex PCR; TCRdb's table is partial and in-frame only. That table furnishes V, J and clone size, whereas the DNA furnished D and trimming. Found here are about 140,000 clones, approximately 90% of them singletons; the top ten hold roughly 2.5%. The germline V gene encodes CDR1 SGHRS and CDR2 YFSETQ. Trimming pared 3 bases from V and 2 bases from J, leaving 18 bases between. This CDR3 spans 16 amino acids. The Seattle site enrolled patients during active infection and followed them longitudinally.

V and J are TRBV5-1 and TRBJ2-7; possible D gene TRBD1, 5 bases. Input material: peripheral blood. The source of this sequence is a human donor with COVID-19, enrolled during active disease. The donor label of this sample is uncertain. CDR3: CASSSHTGTFTYEQYF. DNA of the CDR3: TGCGCCAGCAGCTCTCATACAGGAACCTTCACCTACGAGCAGTACTTC.